This TCR beta chain is from a study of post-analysis software for immune sequencing data. Study as a whole: The disease courses covered relapsing-remitting, secondary progressive and progressive-relapsing multiple sclerosis.

In regard to this clonotype: Its target is not known.

After removal of 7 bases from V and 8 bases from J, the junction contained 7 bases not matched to a gene. This CDR3 spans 11 amino acids. Germline lookup yields CDR1 SQVTM and CDR2 ANQGSEA. Sequencing libraries made from TCR beta cDNA carried unique molecular identifiers. cDNA molecules numbering about half a million came from about 1 to 10 million T cells. TCRdb re-called the PCR reads with MiXCR, one entry per CDR3 protein. The data contain roughly 700,000 distinct CDR3 sequences, roughly 29% of them seen just once; the ten biggest clones take up more than 0.45%. Study-wide points: Significantly lower normalized Chao1 diversity was seen in multiple sclerosis patients than in controls. F measure showed strong co-clustering of same-batch samples. When patients were compared with controls, four to six TRBV segments were more frequent, TRBV5-6, TRBV5-1 and TRBV20-1 among them.

This TCR derives from a girl aged 10-17 years with multiple sclerosis. The sample taken for sequencing was blood. The V call is TRBV29-1, the J call TRBJ1-2; 7 positions match TRBD1. The DNA of the CDR3 is TGCAGCGCCGACAGGGCTTTCGGCTACACCTTC. It yields the protein CSADRAFGYTF.